This T cell receptor beta chain stems from a study of shared clonotypes between healthy human individuals. Study summary: Donors consisted of two women and a few men between 18 and 49. Findings and limits, study-wide: Against clonotypes common to all four donors, non-shared ones had lower generation probabilities.

Germline assignment: CDR1 SGHTA and CDR2 FQGTGA. Trimming pared 5 bases from V and 4 bases from J, leaving 11 bases between. The CDR3 has 13 residues. This clone was detected once. What it binds is not known. The protocol was immunoSEQ multiplex PCR, while the TCRdb copy is restricted to in-frame clones and leaves out a portion. The table shows some 550,000 clones, with about 97% occurring only once. Splitting the CD4+ cells yielded a CD45RA+ naive subset and a CD45RA-negative memory subset. The chain links TRBV7-3 to TRBJ1-2, with a possible D match to TRBD1 (5 bases). The TCR originated in a woman aged 25 to 39 in good health. Material: naive CD4+ T cells sorted from blood. Subset specified: CD45RA+ positively selected. DNA for the CDR3: TGTGCCAGCAGCCCGGGGACGGGCTATGGCTACACCTTC. This encodes CASSPGTGYGYTF.